This record looks at one TCR beta chain sequence and its context. Its matching antigen is unknown. Blood samples were obtained at baseline, cycle 4 day 1, and cycle 7 day 1. This specimen belongs to a study of OX40 agonist ivuxolimab in advanced cancers. The overall study: Eligibility rules accepted prior anti-PD-1, anti-PD-L1 or anti-CTLA-4 therapy, and 35% to 45% had some. Broader study findings: In the 0.1 to 3.0 mg/kg range, CD4+ and CD8+ blood T cells had expanded clonally by week 6. More expanded clones were seen, on average, in CD8+ T cells than in CD4+.

V dropped 1 base and J dropped 4; count of bases not matched to a gene: 9. Looked up from germline, CDR1 is LNHNV and CDR2 is YYDKDF (reference sequence). The CDR3 extends over 16 amino acids. Sequencing was performed with immunoSEQ multiplex PCR; in TCRdb, only in-frame clones are kept and a portion is missing. The table shows some 100,000 clones, with about nine tenths occurring only once. The receptor was isolated from an adult with an advanced solid tumor such as melanoma, head and neck, liver or kidney cancer. V is TRBV15 and J is TRBJ2-5, with 7 bases identical to TRBD1. The material sequenced was CD4+ or CD8+ T cells sorted from blood, taken in a trial of the OX40 agonist ivuxolimab. The CDR3 nucleotides are TGTGCCACCAGCAGAGCCGGGACAGCCTTAGGAGAGACCCAGTACTTC. Translation: CATSRAGTALGETQYF.